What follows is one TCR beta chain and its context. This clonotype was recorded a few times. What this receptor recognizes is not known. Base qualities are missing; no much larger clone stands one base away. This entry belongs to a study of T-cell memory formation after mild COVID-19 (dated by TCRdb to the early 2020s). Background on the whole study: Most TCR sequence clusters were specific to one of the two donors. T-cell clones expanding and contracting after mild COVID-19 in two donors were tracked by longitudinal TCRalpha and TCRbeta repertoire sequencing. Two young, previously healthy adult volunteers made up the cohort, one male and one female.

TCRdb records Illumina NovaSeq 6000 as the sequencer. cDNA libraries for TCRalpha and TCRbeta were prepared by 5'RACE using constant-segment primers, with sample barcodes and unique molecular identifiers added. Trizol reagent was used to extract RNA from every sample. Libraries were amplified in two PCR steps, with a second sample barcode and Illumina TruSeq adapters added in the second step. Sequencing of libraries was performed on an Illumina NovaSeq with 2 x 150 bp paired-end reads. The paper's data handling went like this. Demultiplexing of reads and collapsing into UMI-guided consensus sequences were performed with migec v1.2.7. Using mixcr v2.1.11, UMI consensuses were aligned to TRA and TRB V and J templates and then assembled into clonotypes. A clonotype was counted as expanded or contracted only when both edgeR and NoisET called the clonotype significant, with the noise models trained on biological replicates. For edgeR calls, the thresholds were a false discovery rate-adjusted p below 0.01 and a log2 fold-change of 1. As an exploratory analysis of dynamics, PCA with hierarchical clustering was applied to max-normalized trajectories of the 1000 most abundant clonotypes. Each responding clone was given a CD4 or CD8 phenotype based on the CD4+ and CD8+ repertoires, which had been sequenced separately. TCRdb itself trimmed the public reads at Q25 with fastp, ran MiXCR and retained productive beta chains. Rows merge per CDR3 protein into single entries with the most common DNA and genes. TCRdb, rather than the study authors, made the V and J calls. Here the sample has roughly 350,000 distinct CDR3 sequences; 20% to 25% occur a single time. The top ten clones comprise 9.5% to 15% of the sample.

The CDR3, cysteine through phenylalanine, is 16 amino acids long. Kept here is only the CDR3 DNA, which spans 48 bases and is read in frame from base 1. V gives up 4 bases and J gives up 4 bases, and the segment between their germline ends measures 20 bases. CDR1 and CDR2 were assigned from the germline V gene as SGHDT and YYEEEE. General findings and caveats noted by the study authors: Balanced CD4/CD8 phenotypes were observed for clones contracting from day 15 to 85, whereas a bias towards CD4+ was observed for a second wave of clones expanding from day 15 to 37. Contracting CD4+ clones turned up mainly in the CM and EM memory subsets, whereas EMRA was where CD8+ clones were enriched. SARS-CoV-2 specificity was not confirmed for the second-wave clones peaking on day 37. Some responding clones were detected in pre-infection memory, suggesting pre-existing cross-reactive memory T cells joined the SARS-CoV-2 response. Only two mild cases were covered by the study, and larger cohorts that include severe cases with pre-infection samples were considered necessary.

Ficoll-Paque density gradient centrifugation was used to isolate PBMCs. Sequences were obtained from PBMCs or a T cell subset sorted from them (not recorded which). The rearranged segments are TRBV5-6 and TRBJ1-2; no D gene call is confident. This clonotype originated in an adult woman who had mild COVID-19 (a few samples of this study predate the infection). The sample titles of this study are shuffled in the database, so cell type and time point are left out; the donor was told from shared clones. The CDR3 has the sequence CASSHLRGTVPYGYTF. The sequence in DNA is TGTGCCAGCAGCCACCTCCGGGGTACTGTCCCCTATGGCTACACCTTC.